This T cell receptor beta chain was captured by sequencing in a study of blood T cell repertoires in COVID-19. Background on the study: Material from acute and convalescent COVID-19 was sourced from the United States, Italy and Spain. Sample material is recorded as cDNA or gDNA derived from T cells, B-cell-depleted T cells, or PBMCs.

The J segment lost 4 bases and the V segment lost 0 bases, leaving 11 bases of the junction unmatched. This CDR3 comprises 18 residues. Per germline, CDR1 LGHNA and CDR2 YSLEER. This clone came up once. Per the authors' pipeline: Reference gene primer amplification yielded estimated nucleated cell counts. Here immunoSEQ multiplex PCR was the method, and the copy in TCRdb shows in-frame clones only, minus some. The D gene and trimming were derived from the DNA, and the V and J assignments and clone size from that table. The profile shows about 140,000 clones, about nine tenths of them singletons. This chain joins TRBV4-3 and TRBJ2-3, with 9 positions matching TRBD1. This receptor was obtained from a man between 45 and 60 years old with active or convalescent COVID-19. Sequenced sample: peripheral blood. The CDR3 here is CASSQDLGQGFPPDTQYF. In DNA form, the CDR3 reads TGCGCCAGCAGCCAAGATTTGGGACAGGGTTTCCCCCCAGATACGCAGTATTTT.